This T cell receptor beta chain was obtained from a study of type 1 and type 2 diabetes patients. In the study overall: The cohort mixed type 1 diabetes, type 2 diabetes and nondiabetic donors.

The germline V gene has CDR1 LNHNV and CDR2 YYDKDF (reference sequence). This CDR3 has 16 residues. Germline trimming cut 0 bases from V and 6 bases from J; bases unmatched to any gene: 10. Peripheral blood, ten milliliters per participant, was collected. Only a few counts were recorded for this clonotype. Its specificity is not known. The study, taken as a whole, reports: Type 1 diabetes repertoires were significantly less diverse than type 2 diabetes ones.

Genomic DNA was the PCR template. Amplification of the beta chain CDR3 used 30 forward and 13 reverse multiplex primers. MiXCR was run by TCRdb on the multiplex PCR reads, yielding one entry per CDR3 protein. Of 280,000 or so distinct CDR3 sequences in the sample, around 47% were seen once. V usage is TRBV15 and J usage is TRBJ1-2; TRBD1 agrees at 7 bases. This receptor was identified in a young man with type 2 diabetes. The material sequenced was peripheral blood mononuclear cells (PBMCs). For the CDR3, the DNA is TGTGCCACCAGCAGAGATAGGGGACAGATTTTTAATGGCTACACCTTC. The encoded protein is CATSRDRGQIFNGYTF.